These 30 T cell receptor beta chains came from one sample sequenced in a study of tumor and adjacent non-tumor tissue in lung cancer. The template was RNA from unsorted bulk tissue. Distant lung tissue was collected more than 3 cm away from the tumor edge. TCRbeta libraries were built with three rounds of nested PCR, modified from ARM-PCR. TCRdb independently ran MiXCR on the multiplex PCR reads; one entry per CDR3 protein. The sample holds tens of thousands of distinct CDR3 sequences; roughly 60% are singletons and the top ten take around 19%. Sequenced input: distant non-tumor lung tissue. The origin of the receptors is a middle-aged woman with non-small cell lung cancer.

Worth noting for this clonotype: Sequence at one end of the junction differs from germline and may be a read error. The CDR3, as DNA: TGTGCCAGCAGCGATCTGGGACTGGCGGCCAACAATGAGCCGTTATTC. Protein: CASSDLGLAANNEPLF. V gene TRBV11-3 combines with J gene TRBJ2-1; D is perhaps TRBD2 (6 bases). The CDR3 extends over 16 amino acids. CDR1 and CDR2 from the germline V gene are SGHNT and YENEEA.

This clonotype was counted between two and nine times. This chain uses TRBV7-3 with TRBJ2-3; D tentatively fits TRBD1 or TRBD2 (6 bases each). The V and J ends lost 5 bases and 3 bases respectively, with 15 bases between them. Germline V gives CDR1 SGHTA, CDR2 FQGTGA. This CDR3 has 15 residues. CDR3 nucleotides: TGTGCCAGCAGCCTGGGGGGCCCAAGGACAGATACGCAGTATTTT. Protein: CASSLGGPRTDTQYF. The full variable domain, completed using reference TRBV7-3 and TRBJ2-3, is GAGVSQTPSNKVTEKGKYVELRCDPISGHTALYWYRQSLGQGPEFLIYFQGTGAADDSGLPNDRFFAVRPEGSVSTLKIQRTERGDSAVYLCASSLGGPRTDTQYFGPGTRLTVL.

Of note for this clonotype: A much larger clone lies a single base off, so this may be a read error. The V call is TRBV30, the J call TRBJ2-7; 7 bases match TRBD1. CDR3 size: 13 residues. Per the germline V gene, CDR1 is GTSNPN and CDR2 is SVGIG (reference sequence). Losses at the gene ends were 2 bases for V and 0 bases for J; bases not matched to a gene: 1. CDR3: CAWSTGASYEQYF. The CDR3 DNA reads TGTGCCTGGAGTACAGGGGCCTCCTACGAGCAGTACTTC.

A word on this clonotype: An end of the junction does not agree with germline; a read error may underlie this. The CDR3 DNA sequence: TGTGCCAGTAGCTCTGGGGATGGGGCCAACGTCCTGGTTTTC. This encodes CASSSGDGANVLVF. The chain has TRBV11-3 and TRBJ2-6; D is possibly TRBD1 (5 bases). The germline V gene has CDR1 SGHNT and CDR2 YENEEA. The CDR3 spans 14 residues.

The DNA of the CDR3 is TGTGCCAGCAGCTTTGGGCCATTAGTGGGGCGCAATGAGCAGTTCTTC. Its translation is CASSFGPLVGRNEQFF. The chain joins TRBV11-2 to TRBJ2-1; weak D call: TRBD1 (5 bases). Between the trimmed V and J ends, which lost 3 bases and 6 bases, there was a span of 18 bases. CDR3 size: 16 residues. Germline assignment: CDR1 SGHAT and CDR2 FQNNGV. The variable domain in full, with the rest retrieved from reference TRBV11-2 and TRBJ2-1, is EAGVAQSPRYKIIEKRQSVAFWCNPISGHATLYWYQQILGQGPKLLIQFQNNGVVDDSQLPKDRFSAERLKGVDSTLKIQPAKLEDSAVYLCASSFGPLVGRNEQFFGPGTRLTVL.

This clonotype appeared many times. The CDR3 DNA reads TGTGCCAGCAGTTTCACGACAGGACTAGATCAGCCCCAGCATTTT. Its protein product is CASSFTTGLDQPQHF. V and J are TRBV6-5 and TRBJ1-5, with a weak D call TRBD1 (6 bases). Per germline, CDR1 MNHEY and CDR2 SVGAGI. V was cut by 4 bases and J by 5 bases, with 15 bases left in between. The CDR3 sequence is 15 residues long.

A few counts support this clonotype. V is TRBV20-1 and J is TRBJ2-4; perhaps TRBD1 as D (6 bases). Trimming left V 3 bases short and J 6 bases short, with 15 bases between. The V gene's germline CDR1 is DFQATT and CDR2 SNEGSKA (reference sequence). The CDR3 loop spans 14 amino acids. The CDR3 spells CSASPPDRLNIQYF. The CDR3 nucleotides are TGCAGTGCTAGTCCCCCTGACAGGTTAAACATTCAGTACTTC.

In its sample, this clonotype was seen many times. This chain connects TRBV7-9 to TRBJ2-7; D could derive from TRBD1 or TRBD2 (5 bases each). The germline gives CDR1 SEHNR, CDR2 FQNEAQ (reference sequence). Trimming took off 11 bases at V and 5 bases at J, with 19 bases between the two ends. This CDR3 has 13 residues. Here the CDR3 DNA reads TGTGCCTTCGACACCGGGGACCCGGACGAGCAGTACTTC. Amino acids: CAFDTGDPDEQYF.

Regarding this clonotype: An end of the junction differs from the germline gene, which may be a read error. The chain is built from TRBV5-6 and TRBJ2-4; 9 nucleotides line up with TRBD1. CDR1 is SGHDT, CDR2 YYEEEE, per germline. This CDR3 spans 13 amino acids. This chain's CDR3 is CASSSGQGTIQCF. The CDR3 coding sequence is TGTGCCAGCAGCTCGGGACAGGGAACCATTCAGTGCTTC.

A note on this clonotype: At one of its ends the junction is not consistent with the germline gene, which may arise from a read error. The chain recombines TRBV11-2 with TRBJ2-2; 9 positions match TRBD1. Germline V gene lookup returns CDR1 SGHAT and CDR2 FQNNGV. The CDR3 is made up of 17 amino acids. The CDR3 region is CTSSSEEQGAITGELFF. The CDR3 DNA reads as TGTACCAGCAGCTCAGAAGAACAGGGGGCGATCACCGGGGAGCTGTTTTTT.

To note about this clonotype: Lacking the conserved final phenylalanine or tryptophan, this CDR3 likely reflects a read error. Because the CDR3's place on the DNA is in doubt, the DNA is left out and the CDR3 is given as listed by TCRdb. The chain combines TRBV6-5 with TRBJ1-1; TRBD1, the table's D call, was not compared with the DNA. CDR1 is MNHEY and CDR2 is SVGAGI in the germline V gene. Ends included, the CDR3 has 14 residues. CDR3 in amino acids: CASSILGRDTEALL.

The sample holds many counts of this clonotype. V gene TRBV7-8 combines with J gene TRBJ1-6, with a weak D call TRBD1 (5 bases). The germline gives CDR1 SGHVS, CDR2 FQNEAQ. The CDR3 extends over 18 amino acids. Trimming cost V 3 bases and J 8 bases, with 23 bases left between them. This CDR3 is CASSLSGGVTALYSPLHF. As DNA, the CDR3 is TGTGCCAGCAGCTTGAGCGGCGGGGTGACAGCCTTGTATTCACCCCTCCACTTT. Full variable domain (rest looked up from reference TRBV7-8 and TRBJ1-6): GAGVSQSPRYKVAKRGQDVALRCDPISGHVSLFWYQQALGQGPEFLTYFQNEAQLDKSGLPSDRFFAERPEGSVSTLKIQRTQQEDSAVYLCASSLSGGVTALYSPLHFGNGTRLTVT.

The V gene is TRBV4-1, the J gene TRBJ1-1; the D is unclear. Germline values: CDR1 MGHRA, CDR2 YSYEKL. The CDR3 covers 16 residues. The CDR3 coding sequence is TGCGTCAGGAGCCAAGTATTGGGATTCCCGGGCACTGAAGCTTTCTTT. Residues: CVRSQVLGFPGTEAFF.

For this clonotype: At one end, the junction sequence differs from germline, possibly due to a read error. The chain joins TRBV5-6 to TRBJ2-2; the D gene is possibly TRBD2 (6 bases). CDR3 length: 15 residues. Germline CDR1 and CDR2: SGHDT and YYEEEE. This CDR3 is CASSLGGMNTWELFF. In DNA, the CDR3 is TGTGCTAGCAGCTTGGGGGGAATGAACACCTGGGAGCTGTTTTTT.

The rearrangement joins TRBV25-1 to TRBJ2-5; weak D call: TRBD2 (6 bases). The V and J ends lost 4 bases and 2 bases respectively, with 14 bases between them. The V gene's germline CDR1 is MGHDK and CDR2 SYGVNS. The CDR3 runs to 15 residues. CDR3 sequence reads: CASSGSGREQETQYF. In DNA form, the CDR3 reads TGTGCCAGCAGTGGATCAGGGCGGGAACAAGAGACCCAGTACTTC.

This clonotype was found a few times. This sequence may be a read error, since a much larger clone differs from it by one base. J is TRBJ2-6 and V is TRBV5-6; D remains unclear. The CDR3 has 15 residues. Looked up from germline, CDR1 is SGHDT and CDR2 is YYEEEE. CDR3 DNA sequence: TGTGCCGGCAGCTTGGAACTCTCTGGGGCCAACGTCCTGACTTTC. Translating it yields CAGSLELSGANVLTF.

Comments on this clonotype: A read error may account for a junction end that differs from germline. V gene TRBV29-1 combines with J gene TRBJ2-7; no clear D. This CDR3 is built from 14 residues. The germline CDR1 and CDR2 sequences are SQVTM and ANQGSEA. This chain's CDR3 is CSAEESRAGYEQYF. The CDR3 DNA sequence: TGCAGCGCTGAAGAGAGTAGGGCCGGCTACGAGCAGTACTTC.

This chain joins TRBV29-1 and TRBJ2-1; D might be TRBD1 (5 bases). The CDR3 totals 13 residues. Trimming left V 5 bases short and J 0 bases short, with 8 bases between. Germline CDR1 SQVTM, CDR2 ANQGSEA. CDR3 in DNA: TGCAGCGTTACCAGGGCCTCCTACAATGAGCAGTTCTTC. Its translation is CSVTRASYNEQFF.

A remark on this clonotype: Possible read error: a much larger clone is one base away. The V and J genes are TRBV6-6 and TRBJ2-2; D possibly corresponds to TRBD2 (5 bases). CDR1 is MNHNY and CDR2 is SVGAGI in the germline V gene (reference sequence). The CDR3 runs 13 residues. As DNA, the CDR3 is TGTGCCAGCAGCGTTATGGGGAATGGGGAGCTGTGTTTT. This codes for CASSVMGNGELCF.

Of note for this clonotype: The CDR3 carries no conserved terminal phenylalanine or tryptophan, so it likely arises from a read error. This chain joins TRBV6-6 and TRBJ2-3; tentatively, D is TRBD1 (8 bases). V gave up 0 bases and J gave up 2 bases, with 21 bases separating them. The CDR3 sequence is 19 residues long. Germline V gene lookup returns CDR1 MNHNY and CDR2 SVGAGI (reference sequence). CDR3 region: CASSYSGGTGGTNTDTQYV. CDR3 sequence (DNA): TGTGCCAGCAGTTACTCGGGAGGGACAGGCGGTACTAACACAGATACGCAGTATGTT.

This clonotype was seen only once. One end of the junction does not line up with germline, which may come from a read error. The V gene is TRBV5-1, the J gene TRBJ2-7; 8 bases map to TRBD1. The CDR3 length is 17 residues. Germline assignment: CDR1 SGHRS and CDR2 YFSETQ. This CDR3 reads CASSLQGGRPKGSEQYF. The CDR3 bases are TGCGCCAGCAGCTTACAGGGGGGCCGACCCAAAGGGAGCGAGCAATACTTC.

The chain recombines TRBV6-6 with TRBJ1-3; D is perhaps TRBD1 (5 bases). The CDR3 consists of 16 residues. Trimming pared 1 base from V and 1 base from J, leaving 11 bases between. The germline CDR1 and CDR2 sequences are MNHNY and SVGAGI (reference sequence). DNA of the CDR3: TGTGCCAGCAGTTACTTCGGGGACCCTTCTGGAAACACCATATATTTT. Residues: CASSYFGDPSGNTIYF.

A note on this clonotype: In this CDR3 the conserved last residue, phenylalanine or tryptophan, is missing, so a read error is likely. The rearrangement links TRBV11-1 to TRBJ1-4, with a possible D match to TRBD1 (6 bases). The CDR3 runs to 16 residues. CDR1 and CDR2 from the germline V gene are SGHAT and FQDESV (reference sequence). CDR3 coding DNA: TGTGTCAGCAGCCTAGACTACGAGACAGGAACCGAAAAACTGTTTTGT. This gives the protein CVSSLDYETGTEKLFC.

Comments on this clonotype: Without the conserved terminal phenylalanine or tryptophan, this CDR3 likely stems from a read error. This chain joins TRBV11-2 and TRBJ2-3, with unresolved D. Germline V gene data show CDR1 as SGHAT and CDR2 as FQNNGV. The CDR3 runs to 14 residues. This chain's CDR3 is CASSLIGSTDTQYL. In DNA form, the CDR3 reads TGTGCCAGCAGCTTGATCGGTAGCACAGATACTCAGTATCTT.

There are a few counts of this clonotype. A much bigger clone sits one base away, suggesting this may be a read error. The chain carries TRBV29-1 and TRBJ2-3; D not resolved. The CDR3 covers 15 residues. The V gene's germline CDR1 is SQVTM and CDR2 ANQGSEA. The V gene lost 6 bases and the J gene lost 0 bases, with 16 bases spanning the gap. In nucleotides, the CDR3 is TGCAGCGTCTTTGAAATGGTGACTAGCACAGATACGCAGTATTTT. Amino acid sequence: CSVFEMVTSTDTQYF.

On this clonotype: A much larger clonotype is one base distant, so this may be a read error. The chain couples TRBV30 to TRBJ2-2; tentatively, D is TRBD1 (6 bases). The length of the CDR3 is 11 residues. Germline CDR1 is GTSNPN and CDR2 is SVGIG (reference sequence). In DNA form, the CDR3 reads TGTGCCTGGTGGGACACCGTGGAGCTGTTTTTT. It specifies CAWWDTVELFF.

The gene calls are TRBV11-2 and TRBJ2-5; perhaps D is TRBD1 or TRBD2 (5 bases each). Deletions cut 7 bases from V and 13 bases from J, with 16 bases between. Germline V gene lookup returns CDR1 SGHAT and CDR2 FQNNGV. The CDR3 loop spans 11 amino acids. This CDR3 is CASNQQGTRYF. The CDR3, as DNA: TGTGCCAGCAACCAGCAAGGGACGCGGTACTTC. The full variable domain, its missing parts supplied by reference TRBV11-2 and TRBJ2-5, is EAGVAQSPRYKIIEKRQSVAFWCNPISGHATLYWYQQILGQGPKLLIQFQNNGVVDDSQLPKDRFSAERLKGVDSTLKIQPAKLEDSAVYLCASNQQGTRYFGPGTRLLVL.

This clonotype appeared a few times. The chain couples TRBV28 to TRBJ2-6; 9 bases fit TRBD1. Per the germline V gene, CDR1 is MDHEN and CDR2 is SYDVKM. This CDR3 is built from 17 residues. The ends lost 2 bases at V and 0 bases at J; junction bases unmatched: 2. CDR3 nucleotides: TGTGCCAGCAGTTTAGGGACAGGGATCTCTGGGGCCAACGTCCTGACTTTC. Translation: CASSLGTGISGANVLTF. Looking up the rest from reference TRBV28 and TRBJ2-6 gives the full variable domain: DVKVTQSSRYLVKRTGEKVFLECVQDMDHENMFWYRQDPGLGLRLIYFSYDVKMKEKGDIPEGYSVSREKKERFSLILESASTNQTSMYLCASSLGTGISGANVLTFGAGSRLTVL.

A few counts support this clonotype. V and J are TRBV14 and TRBJ2-5, with 9 bases that match TRBD2. The CDR3 extends over 17 amino acids. CDR1 SGHDN and CDR2 FVKESK come from the germline V gene. The trim removed 2 bases at V and 1 base at J, leaving 8 bases unmatched. This CDR3 is CASSQPGGGAPQETQYF. The CDR3 DNA is TGTGCCAGCAGCCAACCGGGCGGGGGGGCCCCCCAAGAGACCCAGTACTTC. The variable domain in full, completed from reference TRBV14 and TRBJ2-5, reads EAGVTQFPSHSVIEKGQTVTLRCDPISGHDNLYWYRRVMGKEIKFLLHFVKESKQDESGMPNNRFLAERTGGTYSTLKVQPAELEDSGVYFCASSQPGGGAPQETQYFGPGTRLLVL.

This clonotype was found many times. This chain links TRBV6-6 with TRBJ2-1; 8 bases match TRBD1. V lost 6 bases to trimming and J lost 7 bases; unmatched junction nucleotides: 5. CDR3 size: 13 residues. Per the germline V gene, CDR1 is MNHNY and CDR2 is SVGAGI (reference sequence). CDR3 sequence: CASSPRQGNEQFF. CDR3 nucleotides: TGTGCCAGCAGCCCCCGACAGGGGAATGAGCAGTTCTTC.